Sequencing of this TCR beta chain was carried out in a study of spatial heterogeneity in lung cancer. Unmatched junction bases numbered 8, after V lost 7 bases and J lost 6 bases. Germline CDR1 reads LNHDA; CDR2 reads SQIVND (reference sequence). The CDR3 extends over 13 amino acids. This clonotype has ten or more counts. MiXCR, run by TCRdb on the 5' RACE reads, gives a single entry per CDR3 protein. The repertoire holds 14,000 to 15,000 distinct CDR3 sequences, with 11% as singletons. Sample time point: sample taken at primary tumor resection. Whole RNA was taken from tumor, nontumor lung or frozen PBMC; it was then sequenced unsorted.

This receptor was obtained from a female donor with early-stage non-small cell lung cancer. The rearrangement joins TRBV19 to TRBJ1-2; 7 positions match TRBD1. Sample: PBMCs, taken at surgery. As DNA, the CDR3 is TGTGCCAGTACTAATGACAGGGCGGATGGCTACACCTTC. Its protein is CASTNDRADGYTF.